The source of this TCR beta chain is a study of cytomegalovirus exposure and HLA in healthy donors. Notes on the study in general: A later analysis reportedly found fewer N-insertions in an Asian-associated ancestry cluster than the roughly 670-donor mean.

For this clone: Its antigen is as yet unknown.

The germline gives CDR1 GTSNPN, CDR2 SVGIG (reference sequence). Trimming cost V 0 bases and J 3 bases, with 9 bases left between them. CDR3 length: 14 residues. Both 60 Vbeta primers and 13 Jbeta primers went into the PCR. Clones were sequenced by immunoSEQ multiplex PCR, and TCRdb holds only the in-frame ones, with some missing. The sample carries about 160,000 clones, around four fifths recorded once. The specimen was PBMCs. This clonotype originated in a girl aged 2 to 10 in good health and CMV-seropositive. The rearrangement links TRBV30 to TRBJ1-5; D is undetermined. The CDR3, as DNA: TGTGCCTGGAGTGTAGCGGGGTTCAATCAGCCCCAGCATTTT. It codes for CAWSVAGFNQPQHF.